The rows below give T cell receptor beta chains drawn from one sample of a study of blood T cell repertoires in COVID-19. Repertoires were generated with immunoSEQ multiplex PCR, while TCRdb's copy carries only in-frame clones and drops some. The repertoire holds about 300,000 clones, with approximately 86% as singletons. Material for sequencing was PBMCs or T cells enriched from blood (not recorded which). Source of these receptors: a woman younger than 30 who had recovered from COVID-19. Both conserved end residues are part of each CDR3. The order of the fields is J gene, V gene, clone size, D gene, CDR3 DNA, CDR3 protein. D genes are given only for firm matches. Some rows mark clone size as missing; the rest say once, few, many or name a class of expanded clone.

J gene: TRBJ1-2; V gene: TRBV27; clone size: .; D gene: .; CDR3 DNA: TGTGCCAGCAGTTCCCGTGACACAACCGTCCCCTATGGCTACACCTTC; CDR3 protein: CASSSRDTTVPYGYTF
J gene: TRBJ2-3; V gene: TRBV9; clone size: .; D gene: .; CDR3 DNA: TGTGCCAGCAGCGCTGGGGGGGGGCAGAACACAGATACGCAGTATTTT; CDR3 protein: CASSAGGGQNTDTQYF
J gene: TRBJ1-4; V gene: TRBV6-4; clone size: once; D gene: .; CDR3 DNA: TGTGCCAGCAGACCCGGAGGGGACGTGGGGGAAAAACTGTTTTTT; CDR3 protein: CASRPGGDVGEKLFF
J gene: TRBJ1-5; V gene: TRBV5-1; clone size: .; D gene: .; CDR3 DNA: TGCGCCAGCAGCCCGCAGGGACTGGACAATCAGCCCCAGCATTTT; CDR3 protein: CASSPQGLDNQPQHF
J gene: TRBJ1-2; V gene: TRBV5-1; clone size: .; D gene: .; CDR3 DNA: TGCGCCAGCCGTACCGGACCGGGGAAGGTCAATGCTAACTATGGCTACACCTTC; CDR3 protein: CASRTGPGKVNANYGYTF
J gene: TRBJ2-3; V gene: TRBV10-1; clone size: .; D gene: .; CDR3 DNA: TGCGCCAGCAGTGCGACTAGCACAGATACGCAGTATTTT; CDR3 protein: CASSATSTDTQYF
J gene: TRBJ2-1; V gene: TRBV11-2; clone size: .; D gene: .; CDR3 DNA: TGTGCCAGCAGCTCATCCCCCAACTACAATGAGCAGTTCTTC; CDR3 protein: CASSSSPNYNEQFF
J gene: TRBJ1-4; V gene: TRBV7-9; clone size: many; D gene: .; CDR3 DNA: TGTGCCAGCAGCCACCGGGGGGCAACTAATGAAAAACTGTTTTTT; CDR3 protein: CASSHRGATNEKLFF
J gene: TRBJ2-2; V gene: TRBV7-9; clone size: .; D gene: TRBD2; CDR3 DNA: TGTGCCAGCCATAGCGGGGGACGGGACACCGGGGAGCTGTTTTTT; CDR3 protein: CASHSGGRDTGELFF
J gene: TRBJ2-5; V gene: TRBV7-8; clone size: .; D gene: TRBD2; CDR3 DNA: TGTGCCAGCAGCTTAAGAGCTGGGAAGCGGGGGGCGGGATGGGAGACCCAGTACTTC; CDR3 protein: CASSLRAGKRGAGWETQYF
J gene: TRBJ1-2; V gene: TRBV7-9; clone size: .; D gene: .; CDR3 DNA: TGTGCCAGCAGCTCCCAACCAGGCCCTGACTATGGCTACACCTTC; CDR3 protein: CASSSQPGPDYGYTF
J gene: TRBJ1-2; V gene: TRBV27; clone size: .; D gene: TRBD1; CDR3 DNA: TGTGCCAGCAGTCCTGACAGGGCCGATGCCTATGGCTACACCTTC; CDR3 protein: CASSPDRADAYGYTF
J gene: TRBJ1-4; V gene: TRBV10-3; clone size: .; D gene: TRBD1; CDR3 DNA: TGTGCCATCAGTGACCGACAGGGGGCCAATGAAAAACTGTTTTTT; CDR3 protein: CAISDRQGANEKLFF
J gene: TRBJ1-4; V gene: TRBV9; clone size: .; D gene: .; CDR3 DNA: TGTGCCAGCAGCGGACCCCCCAAAATCTCGGGTTGGAATGAAAAACTGTTTTTT; CDR3 protein: CASSGPPKISGWNEKLFF
J gene: TRBJ1-2; V gene: TRBV7-9; clone size: .; D gene: TRBD1; CDR3 DNA: TGTGCCAGCAGCCGAGTCCAGGGGGACTATGGCTACACCTTC; CDR3 protein: CASSRVQGDYGYTF
J gene: TRBJ2-3; V gene: TRBV3-1/TRBV3-2; clone size: .; D gene: TRBD1; CDR3 DNA: TGTGCCAGCAGCCAAAAAAGCGGGACAGGGGTTTTATATACGCAGTATTTT; CDR3 protein: CASSQKSGTGVLYTQYF
J gene: TRBJ1-1; V gene: TRBV4-3; clone size: once; D gene: TRBD1; CDR3 DNA: TGCGCCAGCAGCCAAGATGGCCCAGCAGGGGGCGCGAGGGATGAAGCTTTCTTT; CDR3 protein: CASSQDGPAGGARDEAFF
J gene: TRBJ2-1; V gene: TRBV5-6; clone size: .; D gene: TRBD2; CDR3 DNA: TGTGCCAGCAGCCGCGGACTAGCGGTAAACAATGAGCAGTTCTTC; CDR3 protein: CASSRGLAVNNEQFF
J gene: TRBJ2-6; V gene: TRBV11-2; clone size: .; D gene: .; CDR3 DNA: TGTGCCAGCAGCTTAGGGGCCTCTGGGGCCAACGTCCTGACTTTC; CDR3 protein: CASSLGASGANVLTF
J gene: TRBJ1-6; V gene: TRBV4-1; clone size: .; D gene: .; CDR3 DNA: TGCGCCAGCAGCCAAGAAGGCCCTACGAGGGGGAGAATTTCACCCCTCCACTTT; CDR3 protein: CASSQEGPTRGRISPLHF
J gene: TRBJ2-7; V gene: TRBV14; clone size: .; D gene: TRBD2; CDR3 DNA: TGTGCCAGCAGCCCCCTACCTGGACTAGCGGGGGGGCCCTACGAGCAGTACTTC; CDR3 protein: CASSPLPGLAGGPYEQYF
J gene: TRBJ2-2; V gene: TRBV5-4; clone size: .; D gene: TRBD2; CDR3 DNA: TGTGCCAGCAGCCTTCAGCGGGAACAAGGGGACACCGGGGAGCTGTTTTTT; CDR3 protein: CASSLQREQGDTGELFF
J gene: TRBJ2-2; V gene: TRBV19; clone size: .; D gene: .; CDR3 DNA: TGTGCCAGTAGTCTACGGACAGTGAACACCGGGGAGCTGTTTTTT; CDR3 protein: CASSLRTVNTGELFF
J gene: TRBJ2-1; V gene: TRBV11-2; clone size: .; D gene: TRBD2; CDR3 DNA: TGTGCCAGCAGCCCGAGACTAGCGGGAGTGTACAATGAGCAGTTCTTC; CDR3 protein: CASSPRLAGVYNEQFF
J gene: TRBJ2-3; V gene: TRBV7-2; clone size: .; D gene: .; CDR3 DNA: TGTGCCAGCAGCTTACTACTCACTAGCACAGATACGCAGTATTTT; CDR3 protein: CASSLLLTSTDTQYF
J gene: TRBJ2-6; V gene: TRBV9; clone size: once; D gene: TRBD1; CDR3 DNA: TGTGCCAGCAGCAAGACAGGGGTTTCTGGGGCCAACGTCCTGACTTTC; CDR3 protein: CASSKTGVSGANVLTF
J gene: TRBJ2-5; V gene: TRBV6-2/TRBV6-3; clone size: .; D gene: TRBD2; CDR3 DNA: TGTGCCAGCAGTTACTCTGGACTAGCGGGAGATGAGACCCAGTACTTC; CDR3 protein: CASSYSGLAGDETQYF
J gene: TRBJ1-1; V gene: TRBV27; clone size: .; D gene: .; CDR3 DNA: TGTGCCAGCAGTCCTTATGGAGGGGTTGGTACTGAAGCTTTCTTT; CDR3 protein: CASSPYGGVGTEAFF
J gene: TRBJ2-5; V gene: TRBV7-2; clone size: .; D gene: TRBD1; CDR3 DNA: TGTGCCAGCAGCCGGGACAGGGGGCCCCAAGAGACCCAGTACTTC; CDR3 protein: CASSRDRGPQETQYF
J gene: TRBJ1-3; V gene: TRBV6-1; clone size: .; D gene: .; CDR3 DNA: TGTGCCAGCAGTGAAGATGGCAGCTCTGGAAACACCATATATTTT; CDR3 protein: CASSEDGSSGNTIYF
J gene: TRBJ2-1; V gene: TRBV27; clone size: .; D gene: TRBD2; CDR3 DNA: TGTGCCAGCAGTTTACTAGCGGGGGGGCCTAGTGAGCAGTTCTTC; CDR3 protein: CASSLLAGGPSEQFF
J gene: TRBJ2-1; V gene: TRBV5-1; clone size: .; D gene: TRBD2; CDR3 DNA: TGCGCCAGCAGCTTGTCCCTGACTTCTCTGGTAGCGGGAGGGCCCTCCCGTGACAATGAGCAGTTCTTC; CDR3 protein: CASSLSLTSLVAGGPSRDNEQFF
J gene: TRBJ1-6; V gene: TRBV14; clone size: once; D gene: .; CDR3 DNA: TGTGCCAGCAGCCGTGTTACGGGTGCTTCACCCCTCCACTTT; CDR3 protein: CASSRVTGASPLHF
J gene: TRBJ1-5; V gene: TRBV19; clone size: .; D gene: .; CDR3 DNA: TGTGCCAGTAGTATTGGGGCGCTGGACAATCAGCCCCAGCATTTT; CDR3 protein: CASSIGALDNQPQHF
J gene: TRBJ1-2; V gene: TRBV10-2; clone size: .; D gene: .; CDR3 DNA: TGCGCCAGCAGTGAAGAGGACTATGGCTACACCTTC; CDR3 protein: CASSEEDYGYTF
J gene: TRBJ1-1; V gene: TRBV5-8; clone size: .; D gene: TRBD1; CDR3 DNA: TGTGCCAGCAGTTTGGATTTGGGACAGGGGGGGACTGAAGCTTTCTTT; CDR3 protein: CASSLDLGQGGTEAFF
J gene: TRBJ1-2; V gene: TRBV28; clone size: .; D gene: .; CDR3 DNA: TGTGCCAGCAGTTTATTCAGGGGAAGGAGCTATGGCTACACCTTC; CDR3 protein: CASSLFRGRSYGYTF
J gene: TRBJ1-1; V gene: TRBV7-9; clone size: once; D gene: .; CDR3 DNA: TGTGCCAGCAGCTTAGGCGACAGCCAAACACGAGGTTTCTTT; CDR3 protein: CASSLGDSQTRGFF
J gene: TRBJ1-1; V gene: TRBV29-1; clone size: .; D gene: .; CDR3 DNA: TGCAGCGTGGGACAACTATTGAACACTGAAGCTTTCTTT; CDR3 protein: CSVGQLLNTEAFF
J gene: TRBJ1-2; V gene: TRBV30; clone size: .; D gene: TRBD1; CDR3 DNA: TGTGCCTGGAGTGTACTAGATTATTGGGCAGGGGGCTCGGGCTACACCTTC; CDR3 protein: CAWSVLDYWAGGSGYTF
J gene: TRBJ2-2; V gene: TRBV19; clone size: .; D gene: TRBD2; CDR3 DNA: TGTGCCAGTAGTATTTACGGACTTAGCGGGAGTTACACCGGGGAGCTGTTTTTT; CDR3 protein: CASSIYGLSGSYTGELFF
J gene: TRBJ1-5; V gene: TRBV27; clone size: .; D gene: .; CDR3 DNA: TGTGCCAGCAGTTTAAGGGGGGGCGGACAGTCTAACCAGCCCCAGCATTTT; CDR3 protein: CASSLRGGGQSNQPQHF
J gene: TRBJ2-3; V gene: TRBV9; clone size: many; D gene: TRBD2; CDR3 DNA: TGTGCCAGCAGCGTTGGAGCGGGAGTGGCAGATACGCAGTATTTT; CDR3 protein: CASSVGAGVADTQYF
J gene: TRBJ2-7; V gene: TRBV5-1; clone size: .; D gene: TRBD1; CDR3 DNA: TGCGCCAGCAGCCCGGGCCCTGGACAGGAGAAGTACTTC; CDR3 protein: CASSPGPGQEKYF
J gene: TRBJ1-1; V gene: TRBV7-3; clone size: .; D gene: TRBD1; CDR3 DNA: TGTGCCAGCAGCCCAACGGACAGGGCAGAGACTGAAGCTTTCTTT; CDR3 protein: CASSPTDRAETEAFF
J gene: TRBJ1-1; V gene: TRBV11-2; clone size: .; D gene: .; CDR3 DNA: TGTGCCAGCAGCTTATTTACGGTTGGGGGCAAGGTTCGAACTGAAGCTTTCTTT; CDR3 protein: CASSLFTVGGKVRTEAFF
J gene: TRBJ2-3; V gene: TRBV7-2; clone size: .; D gene: TRBD1; CDR3 DNA: TGTGCCAGCAACAGGGGCAGGGTAACAGATACGCAGTATTTT; CDR3 protein: CASNRGRVTDTQYF
J gene: TRBJ2-7; V gene: TRBV2; clone size: .; D gene: .; CDR3 DNA: TGTGCCAGCAGTGAAGCGTTCGACGAGCAGTACTTC; CDR3 protein: CASSEAFDEQYF
J gene: TRBJ2-2; V gene: TRBV6-1; clone size: .; D gene: .; CDR3 DNA: TGTGCCAGCAGTGAATTTGGGGGGAGGACCGGGGAGCTGTTTTTT; CDR3 protein: CASSEFGGRTGELFF
J gene: TRBJ2-5; V gene: TRBV28; clone size: .; D gene: .; CDR3 DNA: TGTGCCAGCAGTCCAGGGGATAGCCAAGAGACCCAGTACTTC; CDR3 protein: CASSPGDSQETQYF
J gene: TRBJ1-1; V gene: TRBV27; clone size: few; D gene: .; CDR3 DNA: TGTGCCAGCAGTTTGGCGGGACTTATGAACACTGAAGCTTTCTTT; CDR3 protein: CASSLAGLMNTEAFF
J gene: TRBJ1-2; V gene: TRBV19; clone size: .; D gene: .; CDR3 DNA: TGTGCCAGTAGAACGACACAGGGAGACTATGGCTACACCTTC; CDR3 protein: CASRTTQGDYGYTF
J gene: TRBJ2-7; V gene: TRBV19; clone size: .; D gene: .; CDR3 DNA: TGTGCCAGCCCAAGCGGGTTGGGCGGCGAGCAGTACTTC; CDR3 protein: CASPSGLGGEQYF
J gene: TRBJ1-1; V gene: TRBV30; clone size: .; D gene: .; CDR3 DNA: TGTGCCTGGGAGAAAGCCGCAGGGGTTACTGAAGCTTTCTTT; CDR3 protein: CAWEKAAGVTEAFF
J gene: TRBJ2-5; V gene: TRBV5-6; clone size: once; D gene: .; CDR3 DNA: TGTGCCAGCAGCTTGGACTATCAGGAGACCCAGTACTTC; CDR3 protein: CASSLDYQETQYF
J gene: TRBJ2-1; V gene: TRBV11-2; clone size: .; D gene: .; CDR3 DNA: TGTGCCAGCAGCTTCTATAGCTCCTACAATGAGCAGTTCTTC; CDR3 protein: CASSFYSSYNEQFF
J gene: TRBJ2-7; V gene: TRBV27; clone size: .; D gene: .; CDR3 DNA: TGTGCCAGCAGTTTAAGAGGGGCGGGAGAGCAGTACTTC; CDR3 protein: CASSLRGAGEQYF
J gene: TRBJ1-4; V gene: TRBV3-1/TRBV3-2; clone size: .; D gene: .; CDR3 DNA: TGTGCCAGCAGCTATCCAGACAGCCCCCTGGAAAAACTGTTTTTT; CDR3 protein: CASSYPDSPLEKLFF
J gene: TRBJ1-4; V gene: TRBV28; clone size: .; D gene: .; CDR3 DNA: TGTGCCAGCAGTTTAGGCCAGGGTAATGAAAAACTGTTTTTT; CDR3 protein: CASSLGQGNEKLFF